This TCR beta chain was identified in a study of blood T cells in healthy people across ages. This clonotype was seen more than once but under ten times. Combining a sample-barcoded 5' primer with a J-beta primer mix, a second PCR ran for roughly 7 to 11 cycles. MiXCR, applied by TCRdb to the 5' RACE reads, yields one record per CDR3 protein. Among more than 550,000 distinct CDR3 sequences listed, roughly 20% were seen once. CDR1 and CDR2 from the germline V gene are DFQATT and SNEGSKA (reference sequence). The CDR3 is made up of 15 amino acids. The V and J ends lost 0 bases and 1 base respectively, with 11 bases between them.

The material sequenced was blood. The chain carries TRBV20-1 and TRBJ2-3; a possible D gene is TRBD2 (5 bases). The receptor's source is a man between 65 and 80 years old in good health. CDR3 protein: CSARDPNGGTDTQYF. The CDR3, as DNA: TGCAGTGCTAGAGATCCGAACGGGGGCACAGATACGCAGTATTTT.